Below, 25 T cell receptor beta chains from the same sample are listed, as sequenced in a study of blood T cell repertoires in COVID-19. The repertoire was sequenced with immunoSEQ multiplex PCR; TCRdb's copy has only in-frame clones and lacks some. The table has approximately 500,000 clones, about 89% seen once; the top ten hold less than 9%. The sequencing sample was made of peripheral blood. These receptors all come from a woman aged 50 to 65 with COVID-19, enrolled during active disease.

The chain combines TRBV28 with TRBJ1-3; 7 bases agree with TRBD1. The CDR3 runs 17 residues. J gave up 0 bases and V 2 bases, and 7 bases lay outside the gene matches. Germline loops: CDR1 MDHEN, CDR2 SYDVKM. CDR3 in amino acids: CASSLLRQGYSGNTIYF. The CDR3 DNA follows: TGTGCCAGCAGTTTACTGCGACAGGGCTACTCTGGAAACACCATATATTTT.

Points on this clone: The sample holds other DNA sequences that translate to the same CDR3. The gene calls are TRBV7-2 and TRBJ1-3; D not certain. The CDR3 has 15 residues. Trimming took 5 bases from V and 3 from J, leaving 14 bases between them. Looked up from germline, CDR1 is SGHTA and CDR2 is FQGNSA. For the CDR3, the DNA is TGTGCCAGCAGCCCCCCAGGAGGGCGTGGAAACACCATATATTTT. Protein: CASSPPGGRGNTIYF.

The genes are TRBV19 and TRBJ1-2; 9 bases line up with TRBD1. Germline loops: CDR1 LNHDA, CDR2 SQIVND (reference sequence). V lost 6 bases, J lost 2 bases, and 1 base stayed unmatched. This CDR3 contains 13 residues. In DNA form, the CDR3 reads TGTGCCAGTAGGGGACAGGGCAACTATGGCTACACCTTC. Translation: CASRGQGNYGYTF.

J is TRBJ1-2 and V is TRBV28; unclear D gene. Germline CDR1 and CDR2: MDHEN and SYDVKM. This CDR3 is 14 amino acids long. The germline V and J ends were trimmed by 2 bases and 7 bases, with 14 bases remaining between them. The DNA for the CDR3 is TGTGCCAGCAGTTTAAGCGGTCAAACGGGTGGCTACACCTTC. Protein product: CASSLSGQTGGYTF.

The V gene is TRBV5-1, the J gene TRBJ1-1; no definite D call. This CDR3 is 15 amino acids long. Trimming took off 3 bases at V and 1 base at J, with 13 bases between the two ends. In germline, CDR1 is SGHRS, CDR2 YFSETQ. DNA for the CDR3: TGCGCCAGCAGCTCGCGGCCGGGGTCGAACACTGAAGCTTTCTTT. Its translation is CASSSRPGSNTEAFF.

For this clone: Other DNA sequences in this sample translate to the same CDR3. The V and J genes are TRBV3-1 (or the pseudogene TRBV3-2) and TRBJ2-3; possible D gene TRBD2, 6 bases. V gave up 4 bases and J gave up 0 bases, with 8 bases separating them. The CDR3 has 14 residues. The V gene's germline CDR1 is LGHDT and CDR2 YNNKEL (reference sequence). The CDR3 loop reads CASSRGLSTDTQYF. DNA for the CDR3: TGTGCCAGCAGCCGTGGACTAAGCACAGATACGCAGTATTTT.

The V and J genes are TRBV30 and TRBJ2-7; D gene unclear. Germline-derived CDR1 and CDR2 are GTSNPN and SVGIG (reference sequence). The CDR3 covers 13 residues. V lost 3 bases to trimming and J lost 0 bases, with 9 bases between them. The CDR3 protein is CAWRVPGSYEQYF. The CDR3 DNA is TGTGCCTGGAGGGTGCCAGGCTCCTACGAGCAGTACTTC. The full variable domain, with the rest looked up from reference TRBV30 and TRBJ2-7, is SQTIHQWPATLVQPVGSPLSLECTVEGTSNPNLYWYRQAAGRGLQLLFYSVGIGQISSEVPQNLSASRPQDRQFILSSKKLLLSDSGFYLCAWRVPGSYEQYFGPGTRLTVT.

The CDR3 DNA reads as TGTGCCAGCAGACAGGATAACTATGGCTACACCTTC. As protein: CASRQDNYGYTF. The rearrangement links TRBV2 to TRBJ1-2; weak D call: TRBD1 (5 bases). Trimming removed 6 bases at V and 1 base at J, with 6 bases between. This CDR3 is built from 12 residues. The germline gives CDR1 SNHLY, CDR2 FYNNEI.

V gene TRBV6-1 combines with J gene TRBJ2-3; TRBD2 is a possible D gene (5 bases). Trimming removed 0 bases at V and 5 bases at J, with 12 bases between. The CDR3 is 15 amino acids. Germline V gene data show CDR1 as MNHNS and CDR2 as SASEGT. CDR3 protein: CASSEAAGSRDTQYF. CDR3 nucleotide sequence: TGTGCCAGCAGTGAAGCGGCGGGTTCAAGAGATACGCAGTATTTT.

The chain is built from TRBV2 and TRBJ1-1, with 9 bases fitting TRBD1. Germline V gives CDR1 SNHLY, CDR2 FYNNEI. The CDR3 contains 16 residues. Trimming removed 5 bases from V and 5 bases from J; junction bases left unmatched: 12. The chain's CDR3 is CASSTGLTGGVTEAFF. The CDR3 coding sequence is TGTGCCAGCAGTACGGGTCTTACAGGGGGCGTAACTGAAGCTTTCTTT.

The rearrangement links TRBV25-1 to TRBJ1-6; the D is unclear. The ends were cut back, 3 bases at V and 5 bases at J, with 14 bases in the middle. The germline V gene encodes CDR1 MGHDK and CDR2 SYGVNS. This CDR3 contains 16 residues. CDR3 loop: CASSDKMRVDNSPLHF. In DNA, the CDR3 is TGTGCCAGCAGTGATAAAATGCGGGTAGATAATTCACCCCTCCACTTT.

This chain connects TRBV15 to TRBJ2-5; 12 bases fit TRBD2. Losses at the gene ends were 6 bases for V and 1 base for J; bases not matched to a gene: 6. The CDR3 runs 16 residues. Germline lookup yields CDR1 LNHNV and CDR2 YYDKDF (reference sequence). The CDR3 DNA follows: TGTGCCACCAGTCCTATGACTAGCGGGGGCCAAGAGACCCAGTACTTC. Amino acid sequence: CATSPMTSGGQETQYF.

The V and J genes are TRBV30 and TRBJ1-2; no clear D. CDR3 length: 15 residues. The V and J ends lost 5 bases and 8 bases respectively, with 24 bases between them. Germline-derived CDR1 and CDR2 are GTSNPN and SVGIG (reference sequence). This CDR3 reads CAWYPLGVTDSGYTF. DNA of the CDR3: TGTGCCTGGTACCCCCTCGGCGTTACTGACTCCGGCTACACCTTC.

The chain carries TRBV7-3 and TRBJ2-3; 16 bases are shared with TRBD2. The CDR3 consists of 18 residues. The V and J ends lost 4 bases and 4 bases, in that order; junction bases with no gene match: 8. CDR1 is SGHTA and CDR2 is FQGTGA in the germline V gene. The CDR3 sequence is CASSSLGTSGGAADTQYF. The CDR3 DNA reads TGTGCCAGCAGCTCGCTGGGGACTAGCGGGGGGGCTGCAGATACGCAGTATTTT.

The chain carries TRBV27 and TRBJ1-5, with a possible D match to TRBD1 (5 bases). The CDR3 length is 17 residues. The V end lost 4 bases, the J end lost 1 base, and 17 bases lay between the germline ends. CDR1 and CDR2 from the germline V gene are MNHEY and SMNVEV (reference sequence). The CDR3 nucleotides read TGTGCCAGCAGTTCTGGGGCCAATGCCGTCAGCAATCAGCCCCAGCATTTT. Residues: CASSSGANAVSNQPQHF.

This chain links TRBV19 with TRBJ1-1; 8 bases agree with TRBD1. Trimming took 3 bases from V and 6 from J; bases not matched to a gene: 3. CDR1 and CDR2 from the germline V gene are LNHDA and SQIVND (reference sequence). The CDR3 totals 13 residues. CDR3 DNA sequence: TGTGCCAGTAGTATCACAGGGGGGGCTGAAGCTTTCTTT. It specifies CASSITGGAEAFF.

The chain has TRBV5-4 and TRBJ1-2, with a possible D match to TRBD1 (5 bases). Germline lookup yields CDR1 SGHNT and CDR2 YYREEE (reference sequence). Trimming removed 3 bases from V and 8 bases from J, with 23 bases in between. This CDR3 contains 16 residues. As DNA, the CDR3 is TGTGCCAGCAGCTCGTTTGCTTTTGGGGGGAGTTGGGGCTACACCTTC. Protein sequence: CASSSFAFGGSWGYTF. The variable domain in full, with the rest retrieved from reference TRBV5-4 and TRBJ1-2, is ETGVTQSPTHLIKTRGQQVTLRCSSQSGHNTVSWYQQALGQGPQFIFQYYREEENGRGNFPPRFSGLQFPNYSSELNVNALELDDSALYLCASSSFAFGGSWGYTFGSGTRLTVV.

CDR3 nucleotides: TGTGCCAGCGGGTTGGAGTCACCCCTCCACTTT. Protein sequence: CASGLESPLHF. V is TRBV6-5 and J is TRBJ1-6, with D hard to call. Germline V gene sequence: CDR1 MNHEY, CDR2 SVGAGI. The CDR3 totals 11 residues. V lost 8 bases, J lost 10 bases, and 9 bases lay in between.

CDR3 loop: CASSPGTSGSGNTIYF. CDR3 nucleotides: TGCGCCAGCAGCCCCGGGACATCCGGCTCTGGAAACACCATATATTTT. This chain links TRBV5-1 with TRBJ1-3; D perhaps matches TRBD1 (6 bases). The CDR3 is 16 residues long. Germline CDR1 SGHRS, CDR2 YFSETQ. V was cut by 4 bases and J by 0 bases, with 14 bases left in between.

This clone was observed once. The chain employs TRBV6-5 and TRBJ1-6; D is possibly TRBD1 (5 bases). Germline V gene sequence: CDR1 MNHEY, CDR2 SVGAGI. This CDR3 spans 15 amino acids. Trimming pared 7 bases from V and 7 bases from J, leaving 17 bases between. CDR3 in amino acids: CASTKGLLANSPLHF. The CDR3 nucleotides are TGTGCCAGCACCAAGGGACTTTTGGCAAATTCACCCCTCCACTTT.

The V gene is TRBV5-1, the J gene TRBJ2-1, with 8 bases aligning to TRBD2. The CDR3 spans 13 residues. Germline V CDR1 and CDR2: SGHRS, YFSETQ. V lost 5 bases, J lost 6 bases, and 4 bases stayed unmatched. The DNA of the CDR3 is TGCGCCAGCAGGGCGAGCGGGGGCAATGAGCAGTTCTTC. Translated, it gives CASRASGGNEQFF.

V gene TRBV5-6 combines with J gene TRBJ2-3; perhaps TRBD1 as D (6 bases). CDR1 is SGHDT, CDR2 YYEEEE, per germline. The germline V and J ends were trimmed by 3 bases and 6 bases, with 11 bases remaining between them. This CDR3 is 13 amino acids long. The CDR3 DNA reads TGTGCCAGCAGCTCCCTTACAGGGGATACGCAGTATTTT. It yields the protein CASSSLTGDTQYF.

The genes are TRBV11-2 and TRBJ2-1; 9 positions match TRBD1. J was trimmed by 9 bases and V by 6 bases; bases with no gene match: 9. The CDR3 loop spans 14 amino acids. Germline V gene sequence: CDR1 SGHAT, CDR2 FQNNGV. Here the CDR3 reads CASSPPGQGTEQFF. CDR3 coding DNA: TGTGCCAGCAGTCCCCCGGGACAGGGTACTGAGCAGTTCTTC.

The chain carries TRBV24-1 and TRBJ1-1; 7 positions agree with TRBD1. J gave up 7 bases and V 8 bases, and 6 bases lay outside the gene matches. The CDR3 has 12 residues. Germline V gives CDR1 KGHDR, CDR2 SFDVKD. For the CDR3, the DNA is TGTGCCACCATCGAGACAGGGCGTGAAGCTTTCTTT. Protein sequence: CATIETGREAFF.

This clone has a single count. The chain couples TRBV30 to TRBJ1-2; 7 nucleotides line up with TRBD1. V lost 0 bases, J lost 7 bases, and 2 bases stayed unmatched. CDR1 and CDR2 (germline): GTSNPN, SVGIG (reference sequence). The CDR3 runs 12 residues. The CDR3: CAWSVTGVGYTF. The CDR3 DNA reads TGTGCCTGGAGTGTAACAGGGGTTGGCTACACCTTC. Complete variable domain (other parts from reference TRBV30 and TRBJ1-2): SQTIHQWPATLVQPVGSPLSLECTVEGTSNPNLYWYRQAAGRGLQLLFYSVGIGQISSEVPQNLSASRPQDRQFILSSKKLLLSDSGFYLCAWSVTGVGYTFGSGTRLTVV.